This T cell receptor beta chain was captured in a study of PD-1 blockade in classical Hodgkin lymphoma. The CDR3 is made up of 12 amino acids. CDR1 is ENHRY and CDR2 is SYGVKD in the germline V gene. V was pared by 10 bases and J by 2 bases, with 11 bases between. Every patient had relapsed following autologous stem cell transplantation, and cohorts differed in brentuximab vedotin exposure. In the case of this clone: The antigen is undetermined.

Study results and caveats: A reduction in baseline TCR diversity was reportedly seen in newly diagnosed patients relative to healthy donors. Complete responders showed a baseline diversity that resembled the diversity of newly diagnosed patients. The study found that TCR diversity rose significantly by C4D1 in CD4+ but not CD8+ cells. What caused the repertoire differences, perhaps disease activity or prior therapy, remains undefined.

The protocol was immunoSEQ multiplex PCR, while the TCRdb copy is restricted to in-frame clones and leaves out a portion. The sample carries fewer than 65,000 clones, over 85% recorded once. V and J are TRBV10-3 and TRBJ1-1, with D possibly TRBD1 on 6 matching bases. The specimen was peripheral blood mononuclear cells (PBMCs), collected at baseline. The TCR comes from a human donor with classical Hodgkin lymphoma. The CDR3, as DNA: TGTGCCACACACAGGGAAAACACTGAAGCTTTCTTT. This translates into CATHRENTEAFF.